This T cell receptor (beta chain) was captured by sequencing in a study of blood T cells in healthy people across ages. Study-wide results and caveats: When one million T cells were used, diversity estimates were thought to be underestimates. Measured against age, TCR beta diversity per million T cells decreased in a roughly linear manner.

Regarding this clonotype: Antigen: not known.

The CDR3 runs 12 residues. The V gene lost 7 bases and the J gene lost 6 bases, with 12 bases spanning the gap. Germline CDR1 and CDR2: SGHRS and YFSETQ. A second PCR, run for 7 to 11 cycles, used a sample-barcoded 5' primer plus a J-beta primer mix. Every sample returned 2.5 million or more CDR3-containing paired-end reads. TCRdb independently ran MiXCR on the 5' RACE reads; one entry per CDR3 protein. The sample contains roughly 800,000 distinct CDR3 sequences, 58% of which appear only once. This TCR was recovered from a young man in good health. The sample was blood. The chain uses TRBV5-1 and TRBJ2-3, with D tentatively TRBD2 (6 bases). The CDR3 DNA sequence: TGCGCCAGCGGGGAGGACCGGGATACGCAGTATTTT. This encodes CASGEDRDTQYF. The full variable domain, rest sourced from reference TRBV5-1 and TRBJ2-3, is KAGVTQTPRYLIKTRGQQVTLSCSPISGHRSVSWYQQTPGQGLQFLFEYFSETQRNKGNFPGRFSGRQFSNSRSEMNVSTLELGDSALYLCASGEDRDTQYFGPGTRLTVL.